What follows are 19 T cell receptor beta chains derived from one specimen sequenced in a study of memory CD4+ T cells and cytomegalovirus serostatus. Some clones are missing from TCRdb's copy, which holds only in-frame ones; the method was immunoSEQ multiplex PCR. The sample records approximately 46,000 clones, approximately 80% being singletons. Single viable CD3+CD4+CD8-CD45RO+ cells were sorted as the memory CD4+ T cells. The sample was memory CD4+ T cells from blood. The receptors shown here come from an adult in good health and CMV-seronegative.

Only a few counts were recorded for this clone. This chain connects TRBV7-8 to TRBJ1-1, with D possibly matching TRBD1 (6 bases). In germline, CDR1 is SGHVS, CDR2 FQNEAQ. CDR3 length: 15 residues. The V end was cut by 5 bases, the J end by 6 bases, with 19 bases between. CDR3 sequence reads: CASSPVGGRGAEAFF. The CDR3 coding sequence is TGTGCCAGCAGCCCAGTCGGTGGCAGGGGCGCTGAAGCTTTCTTT.

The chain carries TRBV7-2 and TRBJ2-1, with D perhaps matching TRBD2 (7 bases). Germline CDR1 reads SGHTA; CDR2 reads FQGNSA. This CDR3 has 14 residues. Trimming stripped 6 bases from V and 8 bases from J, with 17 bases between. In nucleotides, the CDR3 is TGTGCCAGCAGTTTCTCAGGAGGGGGGGATGAGCAGTTCTTC. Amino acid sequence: CASSFSGGGDEQFF.

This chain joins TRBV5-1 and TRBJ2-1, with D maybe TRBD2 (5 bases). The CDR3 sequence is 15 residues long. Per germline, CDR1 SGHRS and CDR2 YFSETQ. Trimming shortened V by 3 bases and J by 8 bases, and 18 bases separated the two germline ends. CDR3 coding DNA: TGCGCCAGCAGCTGGGGTCGAGGGAGTGGGGATGAGCAGTTCTTC. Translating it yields CASSWGRGSGDEQFF.

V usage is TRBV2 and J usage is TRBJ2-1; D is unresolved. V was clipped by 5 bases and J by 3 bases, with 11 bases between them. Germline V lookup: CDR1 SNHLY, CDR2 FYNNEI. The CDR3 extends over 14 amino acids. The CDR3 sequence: CASSWDRNYNEQFF. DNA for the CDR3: TGTGCCAGCAGTTGGGATAGGAACTACAATGAGCAGTTCTTC.

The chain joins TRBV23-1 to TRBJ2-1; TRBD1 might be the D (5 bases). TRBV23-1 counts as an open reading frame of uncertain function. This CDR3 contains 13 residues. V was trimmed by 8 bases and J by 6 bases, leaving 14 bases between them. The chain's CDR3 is CASSATEINEQFF. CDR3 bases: TGCGCCAGCTCCGCGACAGAGATCAATGAGCAGTTCTTC.

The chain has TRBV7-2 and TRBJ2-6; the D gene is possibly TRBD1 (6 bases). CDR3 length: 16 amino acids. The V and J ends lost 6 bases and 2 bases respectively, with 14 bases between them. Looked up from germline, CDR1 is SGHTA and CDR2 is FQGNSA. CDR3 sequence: CASSRDRTAGANVLTF. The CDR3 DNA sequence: TGTGCCAGCAGTCGTGATCGGACAGCTGGGGCCAACGTCCTGACTTTC.

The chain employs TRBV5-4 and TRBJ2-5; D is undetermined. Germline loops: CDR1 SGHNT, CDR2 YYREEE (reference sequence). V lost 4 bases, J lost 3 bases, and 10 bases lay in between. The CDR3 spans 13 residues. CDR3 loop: CASSRGVKETQYF. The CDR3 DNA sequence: TGTGCCAGCAGCCGTGGTGTGAAAGAGACCCAGTACTTC.

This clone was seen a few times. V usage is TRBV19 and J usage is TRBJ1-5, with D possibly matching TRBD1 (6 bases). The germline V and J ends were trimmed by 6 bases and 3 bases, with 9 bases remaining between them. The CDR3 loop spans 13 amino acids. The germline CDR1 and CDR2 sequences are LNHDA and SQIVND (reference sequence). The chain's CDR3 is CASSGQNNQPQHF. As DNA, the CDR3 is TGTGCCAGTAGCGGACAGAACAATCAGCCCCAGCATTTT. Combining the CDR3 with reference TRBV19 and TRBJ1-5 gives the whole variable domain DGGITQSPKYLFRKEGQNVTLSCEQNLNHDAMYWYRQDPGQGLRLIYYSQIVNDFQKGDIAEGYSVSREKKESFPLTVTSAQKNPTAFYLCASSGQNNQPQHFGDGTRLSIL.

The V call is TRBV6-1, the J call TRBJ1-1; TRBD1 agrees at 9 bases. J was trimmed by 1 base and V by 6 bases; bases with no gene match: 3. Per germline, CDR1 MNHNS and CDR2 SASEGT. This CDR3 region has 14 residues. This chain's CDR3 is CASSQTGGNTEAFF. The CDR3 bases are TGTGCCAGCAGCCAGACAGGGGGGAACACTGAAGCTTTCTTT.

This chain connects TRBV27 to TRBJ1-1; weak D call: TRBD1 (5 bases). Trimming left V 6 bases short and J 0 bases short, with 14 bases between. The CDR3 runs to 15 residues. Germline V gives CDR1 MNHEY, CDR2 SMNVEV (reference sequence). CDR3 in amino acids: CASSRTWGMNTEAFF. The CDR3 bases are TGTGCCAGCAGCCGAACCTGGGGCATGAACACTGAAGCTTTCTTT.

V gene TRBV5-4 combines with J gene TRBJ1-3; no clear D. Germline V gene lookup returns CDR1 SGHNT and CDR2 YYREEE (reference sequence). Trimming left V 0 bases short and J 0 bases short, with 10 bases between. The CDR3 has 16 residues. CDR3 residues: CASSLAGVSSGNTIYF. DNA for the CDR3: TGTGCCAGCAGCTTGGCCGGGGTTTCCTCTGGAAACACCATATATTTT.

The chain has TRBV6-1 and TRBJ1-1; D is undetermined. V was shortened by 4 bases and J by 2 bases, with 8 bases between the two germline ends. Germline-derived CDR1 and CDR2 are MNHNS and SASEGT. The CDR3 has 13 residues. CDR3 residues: CASSGQINTEAFF. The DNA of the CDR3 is TGTGCCAGCAGTGGTCAGATTAACACTGAAGCTTTCTTT.

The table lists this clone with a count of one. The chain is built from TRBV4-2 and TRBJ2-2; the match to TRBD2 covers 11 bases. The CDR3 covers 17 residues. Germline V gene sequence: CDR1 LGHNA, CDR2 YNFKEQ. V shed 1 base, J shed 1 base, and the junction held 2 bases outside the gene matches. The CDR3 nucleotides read TGTGCCAGCAGCCAAGTTACTAGCGGGAGGAACACCGGGGAGCTGTTTTTT. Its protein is CASSQVTSGRNTGELFF.

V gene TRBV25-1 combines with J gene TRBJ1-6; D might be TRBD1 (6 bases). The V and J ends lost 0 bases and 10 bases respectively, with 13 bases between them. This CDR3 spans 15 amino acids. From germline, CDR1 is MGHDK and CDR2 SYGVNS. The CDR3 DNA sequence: TGTGCCAGCAGTGAATACAACAGGGTCCCCTCACCCCTCCACTTT. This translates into CASSEYNRVPSPLHF.

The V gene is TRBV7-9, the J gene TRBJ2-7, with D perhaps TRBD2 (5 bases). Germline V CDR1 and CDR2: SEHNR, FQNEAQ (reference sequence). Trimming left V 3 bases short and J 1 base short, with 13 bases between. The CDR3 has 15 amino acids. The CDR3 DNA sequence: TGTGCCAGCAGCTTGGAGGCCCACAGTTCCTACGAGCAGTACTTC. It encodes CASSLEAHSSYEQYF.

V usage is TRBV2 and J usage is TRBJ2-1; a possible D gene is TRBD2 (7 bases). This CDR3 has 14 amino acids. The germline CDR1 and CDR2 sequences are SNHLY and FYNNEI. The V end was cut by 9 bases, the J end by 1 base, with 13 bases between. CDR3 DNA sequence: TGTGCCAGAGGGGGGGTGAGTTCCTACAATGAGCAGTTCTTC. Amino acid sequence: CARGGVSSYNEQFF.

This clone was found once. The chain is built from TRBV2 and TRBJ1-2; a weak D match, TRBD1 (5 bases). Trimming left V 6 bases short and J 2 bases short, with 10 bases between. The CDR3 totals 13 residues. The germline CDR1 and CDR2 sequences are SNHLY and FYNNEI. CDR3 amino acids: CASRRRDNYGYTF. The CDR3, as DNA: TGTGCCAGCAGGCGCAGGGACAACTATGGCTACACCTTC.

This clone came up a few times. This CDR3 reads CATGDPRGVKQYF. CDR3 nucleotides: TGTGCCACCGGGGATCCAAGGGGAGTAAAGCAGTACTTC. The rearrangement uses TRBV15 and TRBJ2-7; either TRBD1 or TRBD2 may supply D (5 bases each). With 8 bases removed from V and 8 bases from J, the gap between germline ends came to 19 bases. The CDR3 totals 13 residues. CDR1 and CDR2 from the germline V gene are LNHNV and YYDKDF (reference sequence).

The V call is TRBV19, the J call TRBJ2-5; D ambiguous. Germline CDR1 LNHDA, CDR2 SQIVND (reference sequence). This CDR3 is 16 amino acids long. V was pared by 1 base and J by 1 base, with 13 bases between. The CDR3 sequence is CASSIGFSSLQETQYF. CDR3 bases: TGTGCCAGTAGTATAGGGTTTTCGAGCCTCCAAGAGACCCAGTACTTC.